This T cell receptor (beta chain) was identified during a study of T cell repertoires in cytomegalovirus infection. Study in general: Recently identified HLA-C-restricted CMV epitopes were among the peptides used. Public TCR beta signatures provided an indication of both CMV infection and a matching HLA type.

This clonotype showed up just a few times. What it recognizes is unknown. Findings and caveats of the study: The ex vivo response was dominated by HLA-C-restricted CMV-specific TCR beta clonotypes. Cumulative public TCR beta family frequency identified CMV carriers with the relevant HLA.

Germline CDR1 is MDHEN and CDR2 is SYDVKM. V lost 2 bases to trimming and J lost 5 bases, with 7 bases between them. The CDR3 spans 13 residues. TCRdb used MiXCR to reprocess the reads, holding one entry per CDR3 protein. This sample has about 830,000 distinct CDR3 sequences, with approximately 30% found just once. The genes are TRBV28 and TRBJ1-5; D not resolved. The sample consisted of cultured CD8+ T cells from PBMCs, taken from culture after CMV antigen stimulation. The clonotype comes from a human donor in good health (CMV status not recorded). Some clones in this sample may be carry-over from other donors' samples. The CDR3 sequence: CASSLPSHQPQHF. For the CDR3, the DNA is TGTGCCAGCAGTTTACCCTCTCATCAGCCCCAGCATTTT.